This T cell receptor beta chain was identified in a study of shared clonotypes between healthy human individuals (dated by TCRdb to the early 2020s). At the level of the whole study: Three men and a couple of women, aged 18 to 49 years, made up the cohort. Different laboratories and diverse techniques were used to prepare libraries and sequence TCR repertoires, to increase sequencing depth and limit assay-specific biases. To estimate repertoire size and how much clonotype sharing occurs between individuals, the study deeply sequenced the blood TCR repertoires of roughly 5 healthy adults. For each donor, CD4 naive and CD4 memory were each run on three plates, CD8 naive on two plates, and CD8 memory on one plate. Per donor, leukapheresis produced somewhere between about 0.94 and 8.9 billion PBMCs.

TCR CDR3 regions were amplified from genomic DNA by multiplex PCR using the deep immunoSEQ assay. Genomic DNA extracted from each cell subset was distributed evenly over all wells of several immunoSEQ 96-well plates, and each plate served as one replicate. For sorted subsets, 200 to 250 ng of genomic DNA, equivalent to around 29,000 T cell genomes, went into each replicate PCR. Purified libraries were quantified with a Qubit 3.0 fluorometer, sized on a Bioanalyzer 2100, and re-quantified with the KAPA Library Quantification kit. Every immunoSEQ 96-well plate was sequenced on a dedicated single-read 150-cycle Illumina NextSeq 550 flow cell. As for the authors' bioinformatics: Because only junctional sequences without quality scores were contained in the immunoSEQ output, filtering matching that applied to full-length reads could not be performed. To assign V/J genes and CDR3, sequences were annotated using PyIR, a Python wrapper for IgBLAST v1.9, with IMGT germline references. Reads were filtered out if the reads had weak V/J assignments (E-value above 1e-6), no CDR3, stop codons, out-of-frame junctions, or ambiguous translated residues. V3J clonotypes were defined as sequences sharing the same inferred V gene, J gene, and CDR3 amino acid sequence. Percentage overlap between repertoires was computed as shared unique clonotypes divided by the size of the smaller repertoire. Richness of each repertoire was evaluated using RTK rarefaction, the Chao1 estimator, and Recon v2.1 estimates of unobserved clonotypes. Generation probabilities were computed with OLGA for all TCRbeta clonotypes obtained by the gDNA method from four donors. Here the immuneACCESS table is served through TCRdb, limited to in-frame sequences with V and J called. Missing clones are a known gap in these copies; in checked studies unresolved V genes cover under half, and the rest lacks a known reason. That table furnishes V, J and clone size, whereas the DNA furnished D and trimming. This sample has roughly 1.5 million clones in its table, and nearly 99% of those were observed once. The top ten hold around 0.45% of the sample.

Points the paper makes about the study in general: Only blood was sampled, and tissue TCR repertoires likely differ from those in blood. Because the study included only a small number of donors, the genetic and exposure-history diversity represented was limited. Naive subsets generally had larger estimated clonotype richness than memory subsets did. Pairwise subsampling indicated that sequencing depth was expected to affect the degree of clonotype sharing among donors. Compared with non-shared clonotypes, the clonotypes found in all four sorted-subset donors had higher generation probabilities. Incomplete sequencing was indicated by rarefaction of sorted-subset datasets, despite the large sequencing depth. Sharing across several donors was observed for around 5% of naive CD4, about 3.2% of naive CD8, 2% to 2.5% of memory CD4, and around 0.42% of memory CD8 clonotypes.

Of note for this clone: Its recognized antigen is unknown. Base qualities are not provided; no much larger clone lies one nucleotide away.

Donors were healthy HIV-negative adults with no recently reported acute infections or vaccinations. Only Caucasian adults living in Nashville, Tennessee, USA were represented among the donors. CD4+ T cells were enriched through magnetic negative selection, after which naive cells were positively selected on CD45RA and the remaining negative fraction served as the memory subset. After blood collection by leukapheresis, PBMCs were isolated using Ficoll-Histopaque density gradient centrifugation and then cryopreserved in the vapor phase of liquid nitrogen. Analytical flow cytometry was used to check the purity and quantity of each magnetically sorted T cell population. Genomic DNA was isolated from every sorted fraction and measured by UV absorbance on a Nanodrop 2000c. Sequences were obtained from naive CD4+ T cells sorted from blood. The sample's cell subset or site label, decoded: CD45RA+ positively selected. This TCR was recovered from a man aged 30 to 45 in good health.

The sequence in DNA is TGCGCCAGCAGTGAACGGGGTTCCGCAGATACGCAGTATTTT. Protein translation: CASSERGSADTQYF. The rearrangement combines TRBV10-1 with TRBJ2-3, and possibly TRBD2, on 5 matching bases. Including cysteine and phenylalanine, the CDR3 has 14 amino acids. CDR3 DNA only is kept here, 42 bases in frame from base 1. Taken from the germline V gene (reference sequence), the CDR1 and CDR2 loops are WNHNN and SYGVQD. V and J are truncated by 3 bases and 4 bases respectively, leaving an intervening sequence of 11 bases.